This T cell receptor (beta chain) stems from a study of tumor and adjacent non-tumor tissue in lung cancer. Overall study: Samples averaged about 3.8 million productive TCRbeta reads each.

RNA was extracted from bulk tissue without any cell sorting. More than 3 cm separated this lung sample from the edge of the tumor. Chemotherapy-naive patients with new lung cancer underwent thoracic surgery in China, August–late 2014. TCRbeta libraries were built with three rounds of nested PCR, modified from ARM-PCR. One entry per CDR3 protein results from TCRdb running MiXCR on the multiplex PCR reads. The repertoire includes 90,000 to 100,000 distinct CDR3 sequences, 80% of them detected once, and under 40% sits in the top ten. This clonotype appeared many times. The antigen is not known. The CDR3 consists of 15 residues. V was clipped by 2 bases and J by 8 bases, with 21 bases between them. The V gene's germline CDR1 is SQVTM and CDR2 ANQGSEA. Study conclusions and caveats: TCR diversity was significantly greater in tumor than normal lung tissue.

Sequenced sample: distant non-tumor lung tissue. The chain uses TRBV29-1 and TRBJ1-2, with D maybe TRBD1 (5 bases). This clonotype was obtained from a man in his sixties with small cell lung cancer. This CDR3 reads CSVEKNLGVLWGYTF. Written as DNA, the CDR3 is TGCAGCGTTGAAAAGAACCTAGGGGTTCTCTGGGGCTACACCTTC.